The sequence of this T cell receptor beta chain was determined in a study of T cell repertoires in cytomegalovirus infection. About the study: Both recently identified HLA-C-restricted and well-studied HLA-B-restricted CMV epitopes were used in the study. Public TCR beta signatures indicated both CMV infection and matching HLA type. Study findings and constraints: Ex vivo responses were dominated by HLA-C-restricted CMV-specific TCR beta clonotypes.

In TCRdb, the reads were re-called with MiXCR into one record per CDR3 protein. Of some 500,000 distinct CDR3 sequences in the sample, about 33% were seen once. The CDR3 runs 12 residues. Germline CDR1 is MNHNS and CDR2 is SASEGT. V was pared by 0 bases and J by 10 bases, with 7 bases between. About this clonotype itself: Its antigen is undetermined.

The sample in question was cultured PBMCs, obtained from culture after CMV antigen stimulation. The chain combines TRBV6-1 with TRBJ1-5; D unclear. The receptor comes from a human donor in good health (CMV status not recorded). Some clones in this sample may be carry-over from other donors' samples. The DNA for the CDR3 is TGTGCCAGCAGTGAAGCCGACTTTCCCCAGCATTTT. Residues: CASSEADFPQHF.